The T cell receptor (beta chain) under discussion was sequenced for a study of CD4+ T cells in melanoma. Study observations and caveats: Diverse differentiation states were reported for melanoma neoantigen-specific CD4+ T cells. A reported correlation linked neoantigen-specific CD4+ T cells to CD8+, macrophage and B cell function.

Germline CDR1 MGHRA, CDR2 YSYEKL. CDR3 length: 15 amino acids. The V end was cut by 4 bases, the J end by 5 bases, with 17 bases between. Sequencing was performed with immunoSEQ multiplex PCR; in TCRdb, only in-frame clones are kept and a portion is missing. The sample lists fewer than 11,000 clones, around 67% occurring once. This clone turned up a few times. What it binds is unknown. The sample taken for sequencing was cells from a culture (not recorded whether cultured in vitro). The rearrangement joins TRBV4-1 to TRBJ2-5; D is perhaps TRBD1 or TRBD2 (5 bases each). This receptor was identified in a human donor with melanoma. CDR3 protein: CASSLGAGVRETQYF. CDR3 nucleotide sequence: TGCGCCAGCAGCCTCGGGGCCGGGGTTCGGGAGACCCAGTACTTC.